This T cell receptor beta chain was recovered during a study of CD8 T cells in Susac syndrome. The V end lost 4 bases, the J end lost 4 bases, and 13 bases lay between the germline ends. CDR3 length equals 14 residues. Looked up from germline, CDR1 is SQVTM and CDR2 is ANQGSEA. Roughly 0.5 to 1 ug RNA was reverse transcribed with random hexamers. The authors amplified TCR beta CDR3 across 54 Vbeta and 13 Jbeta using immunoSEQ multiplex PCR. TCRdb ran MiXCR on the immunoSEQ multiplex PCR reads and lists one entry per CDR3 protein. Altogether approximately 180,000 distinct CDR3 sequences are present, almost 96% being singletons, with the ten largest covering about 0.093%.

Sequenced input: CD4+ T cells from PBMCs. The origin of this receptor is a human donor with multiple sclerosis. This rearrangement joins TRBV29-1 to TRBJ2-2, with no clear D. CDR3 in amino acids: CSVVSPRGTGELFF. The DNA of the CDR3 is TGCAGCGTTGTGTCCCCCCGAGGCACCGGGGAGCTGTTTTTT.